One and the same sample provided the 22 T cell receptor beta chains below, sequenced in a study of vaccination and CD4 T cells after COVID-19. Specified time point: late sampling 161 to 241 days after vaccination in a few convalescent patients. The treatment denotes: roughly 10-day PBMC culture with coronavirus spike peptide pools or control peptides (ViraFEST assay). Researchers used the Oncomine TCR Beta short-read assay to sequence DNA from cultured CD4+ T cells. TCRdb re-derived calls from the PCR reads in MiXCR, one entry per CDR3 protein. The sample has about 23,000 distinct CDR3 sequences, less than 35% seen once. No antigen has been identified for these receptors. The sequenced sample was CD4+ T cells from blood, cultured in vitro, obtained about 7 months after SARS-CoV-2 vaccination. The receptors shown here come from a human donor who had recovered from COVID-19.

The CDR3 nucleotides read TGCAGTGCGGACTACATAGCCAAGAACTCCTACGAGCAGTACTTC. Translating it yields CSADYIAKNSYEQYF. The chain combines TRBV20-1 with TRBJ2-7, with D possibly being TRBD2 (6 bases). This CDR3 has 15 amino acids. Germline V CDR1 and CDR2: DFQATT, SNEGSKA (reference sequence). V gave up 6 bases and J gave up 0 bases, with 18 bases separating them.

V and J are TRBV6-4 and TRBJ2-1; D call uncertain. This CDR3 contains 16 residues. CDR1 MRHNA and CDR2 SNTAGT come from the germline V gene. Trimming pared 5 bases from V and 4 bases from J, leaving 18 bases between. The CDR3 DNA sequence: TGTGCCAGCAGTCCGCAAGCAGTTTGGGGATACAATGAGCAGTTCTTC. Translation gives CASSPQAVWGYNEQFF.

The rearrangement links TRBV2 to TRBJ1-6; D gene unclear. Germline CDR1 SNHLY, CDR2 FYNNEI. The length of the CDR3 is 12 residues. Trimming pared 1 base from V and 10 bases from J, leaving 5 bases between. CDR3 sequence (DNA): TGTGCCAGCAGTGAAGAGATCTCACCCCTCCACTTT. Residues: CASSEEISPLHF.

The chain recombines TRBV6-1 with TRBJ2-3, with D unresolved. The CDR3 is made up of 13 amino acids. Germline V CDR1 and CDR2: MNHNS, SASEGT. Between the trimmed V and J ends, which lost 4 bases and 4 bases, there was a span of 9 bases. CDR3 region: CASSAPGSDTQYF. CDR3 nucleotides: TGTGCCAGCAGTGCCCCCGGGTCAGATACGCAGTATTTT.

The chain's CDR3 is CASSAGRGITDTQYF. In nucleotides, the CDR3 is TGTGCCAGCAGTGCGGGAAGGGGGATCACAGATACGCAGTATTTT. This chain links TRBV28 with TRBJ2-3, with D perhaps being TRBD1 or TRBD2 (6 bases each). This CDR3 has 15 residues. Germline CDR1 MDHEN, CDR2 SYDVKM. V gave up 5 bases and J gave up 2 bases, with 14 bases separating them.

V and J are TRBV28 and TRBJ2-1, with a weak D call TRBD2 (6 bases). This CDR3 comprises 14 residues. Germline V gene lookup returns CDR1 MDHEN and CDR2 SYDVKM. V was pared by 6 bases and J by 4 bases, with 13 bases between. The CDR3, as DNA: TGTGCCAGCAGCCCGGGTGGGGGGTACAATGAGCAGTTCTTC. This encodes CASSPGGGYNEQFF. Full variable domain (outside the CDR3, taken from reference TRBV28 and TRBJ2-1): DVKVTQSSRYLVKRTGEKVFLECVQDMDHENMFWYRQDPGLGLRLIYFSYDVKMKEKGDIPEGYSVSREKKERFSLILESASTNQTSMYLCASSPGGGYNEQFFGPGTRLTVL.

This chain links TRBV27 with TRBJ1-1; 7 bases map to TRBD1. Germline V lookup: CDR1 MNHEY, CDR2 SMNVEV (reference sequence). Trimming removed 7 bases from V and 10 bases from J; junction bases left unmatched: 15. There are 14 residues in the CDR3. The CDR3 protein is CASILLSGGRVAFF. CDR3 coding DNA: TGTGCCAGCATCCTTTTATCAGGGGGTCGGGTAGCTTTCTTT.

The gene calls are TRBV27 and TRBJ1-2, with D unresolved. With 3 bases removed from V and 8 bases from J, the gap between germline ends came to 19 bases. Germline V gene data show CDR1 as MNHEY and CDR2 as SMNVEV (reference sequence). The length of the CDR3 is 15 residues. CDR3 amino acids: CASSFKPVSMGGYTF. The CDR3 region has the DNA TGTGCCAGCAGTTTTAAGCCGGTCTCGATGGGAGGCTACACCTTC.

The genes are TRBV19 and TRBJ2-5, with unresolved D. The ends were cut back, 1 base at V and 4 bases at J, with 10 bases in the middle. Germline V lookup: CDR1 LNHDA, CDR2 SQIVND (reference sequence). The CDR3 covers 14 residues. CDR3 DNA sequence: TGTGCCAGTAGTATAGCCCCGGGCTCAGAGACCCAGTACTTC. Amino acids: CASSIAPGSETQYF. Based on the CDR3 plus reference TRBV19 and TRBJ2-5, the full variable domain is DGGITQSPKYLFRKEGQNVTLSCEQNLNHDAMYWYRQDPGQGLRLIYYSQIVNDFQKGDIAEGYSVSREKKESFPLTVTSAQKNPTAFYLCASSIAPGSETQYFGPGTRLLVL.

The chain combines TRBV28 with TRBJ2-3; no definite D call. In germline, CDR1 is MDHEN, CDR2 SYDVKM. The length of the CDR3 is 15 residues. V shed 5 bases and J shed 2 bases, with 14 bases lying between them. The CDR3 spells CASSSNGLATDTQYF. The CDR3 DNA reads TGTGCCAGCAGTAGCAACGGTCTTGCCACAGATACGCAGTATTTT.

This clonotype turned up a few times. The CDR3 nucleotides are TGCAGTGCTATGACAGATACGCAGTATTTT. Encoded protein: CSAMTDTQYF. This chain connects TRBV20-1 to TRBJ2-3; D is undetermined. This CDR3 region has 10 residues. The germline V gene has CDR1 DFQATT and CDR2 SNEGSKA (reference sequence). Trimming left V 4 bases short and J 3 bases short, with 2 bases between.

The chain has TRBV20-1 and TRBJ1-2; 9 positions match TRBD1. The CDR3 has 13 residues. Unmatched junction bases numbered 6, after V lost 4 bases and J lost 6 bases. Germline lookup yields CDR1 DFQATT and CDR2 SNEGSKA (reference sequence). The CDR3 loop is CSATGTGFDGYTF. In DNA form, the CDR3 reads TGCAGTGCTACCGGGACAGGGTTTGATGGCTACACCTTC.

The rearrangement links TRBV6-1 to TRBJ2-7; 13 nucleotides agree with TRBD2. After removal of 6 bases from V and 7 bases from J, the junction contained 6 bases not matched to a gene. CDR1 MNHNS and CDR2 SASEGT come from the germline V gene. The CDR3 extends over 14 amino acids. This chain's CDR3 is CASREGLAGWEQYF. As DNA, the CDR3 is TGTGCCAGCAGAGAGGGACTAGCGGGATGGGAGCAGTACTTC.

This chain joins TRBV6-2 or TRBV6-3 and TRBJ2-5, with unresolved D. Trimming took 1 base from V and 1 from J, leaving 4 bases between them. CDR3 length: 13 amino acids. CDR1 MNHEY and CDR2 SVGEGT come from the germline V gene. The CDR3 DNA reads TGTGCCAGCAGTTACTTGACCCAAGAGACCCAGTACTTC. It encodes CASSYLTQETQYF.

The V and J genes are TRBV20-1 and TRBJ1-2, with D possibly matching TRBD1 (6 bases). CDR1 and CDR2 from the germline V gene are DFQATT and SNEGSKA (reference sequence). Trimming removed 3 bases at V and 3 bases at J, with 17 bases between. CDR3 length: 15 residues. CDR3 bases: TGCAGTGCTAGGTCCCAGGGGACGGTCGACTATGGCTACACCTTC. Amino acids: CSARSQGTVDYGYTF.

This chain joins TRBV27 and TRBJ1-2, with no clear D. Trimming took 5 bases from V and 2 from J, leaving 12 bases between them. Germline CDR1 and CDR2: MNHEY and SMNVEV (reference sequence). The CDR3 runs to 14 residues. CDR3 sequence reads: CASSSRERNYGYTF. DNA for the CDR3: TGTGCCAGCAGTAGCCGGGAGCGAAACTATGGCTACACCTTC.

This clonotype appeared a few times. The genes are TRBV20-1 and TRBJ2-3; 7 nucleotides match TRBD2. Per the germline V gene, CDR1 is DFQATT and CDR2 is SNEGSKA (reference sequence). With 3 bases clipped from V and 6 bases from J, the junction kept 6 bases outside the gene matches. There are 13 residues in the CDR3. The CDR3 DNA reads TGCAGTGCTAGCGTAGCGGGTAGTGATACGCAGTATTTT. Residues: CSASVAGSDTQYF.

The chain recombines TRBV19 with TRBJ2-5; TRBD1 agrees at 7 bases. CDR1 LNHDA and CDR2 SQIVND come from the germline V gene (reference sequence). This CDR3 region has 16 residues. V lost 3 bases to trimming and J lost 1 base; unmatched junction nucleotides: 8. The CDR3 protein is CASSITGALLQETQYF. The CDR3 DNA sequence: TGTGCCAGTAGTATTACAGGGGCTCTACTCCAAGAGACCCAGTACTTC.

Only a few counts were recorded for this clonotype. The chain combines TRBV6-4 with TRBJ2-1, with a weak D call TRBD1 (6 bases). Trimming took 10 bases from V and 0 from J, leaving 16 bases between them. CDR1 is MRHNA, CDR2 SNTAGT, per germline. The CDR3 extends over 15 amino acids. The CDR3 here is CATRDRPSSYNEQFF. Written as DNA, the CDR3 is TGTGCCACCCGAGACAGGCCCAGCTCCTACAATGAGCAGTTCTTC.

This clonotype was detected only a few times. The rearrangement joins TRBV20-1 to TRBJ1-2, with D tentatively TRBD1 (5 bases). Trimming left V 2 bases short and J 4 bases short, with 17 bases between. Germline V CDR1 and CDR2: DFQATT, SNEGSKA (reference sequence). The CDR3 is 15 residues long. CDR3 in amino acids: CSARRDGGGGYGYTF. DNA of the CDR3: TGCAGTGCTAGAAGGGATGGGGGAGGAGGCTATGGCTACACCTTC.

The rearrangement uses TRBV7-3 and TRBJ2-7; no clear D gene. Germline V gene sequence: CDR1 SGHTA, CDR2 FQGTGA. This CDR3 contains 14 residues. V gave up 5 bases and J gave up 7 bases, with 18 bases separating them. CDR3 DNA: TGTGCCAGCAGCCCCCTGGTAGAGTCAGCTGAGCAGTACTTC. This encodes CASSPLVESAEQYF.

The chain links TRBV6-1 to TRBJ2-7, with 15 bases identical to TRBD2. The germline V gene encodes CDR1 MNHNS and CDR2 SASEGT. The CDR3 is 16 residues long. Trimming at V came to 6 bases and at J to 3 bases, leaving 6 bases not matched to a gene. The CDR3 region is CASRGLAGGGGYEQYF. In DNA, the CDR3 is TGTGCCAGCAGGGGACTAGCGGGAGGAGGGGGCTACGAGCAGTACTTC.